This T cell receptor (beta chain) derives from a study of CD8+CD57+ T cells in acquired aplastic anemia. Study-wide results and limits: Almost 30 CD8+ CDR3 sequences occurred in both the patients and the controls.

Of note for this clonotype: The antigen is unknown. With a much larger clone just one base away, this may be a read error.

The length of the CDR3 is 14 residues. Germline loops: CDR1 MNHEY, CDR2 SVGAGI. Genomic DNA provided the template from which TCR beta VDJ and CDR3 profiles were obtained. TCRdb independently ran MiXCR on the reads; one entry per CDR3 protein. Altogether under 250,000 distinct CDR3 sequences are present, around 32% being singletons, with the ten largest covering 1% to 1.3%. Sequencing input: sorted CD4+, CD8+, or CD8+CD57+ T cells (not recorded which) from PBMCs. The chain uses TRBV6-5 and TRBJ1-1; TRBD1 aligns across 7 bases. This sequence originates from a human donor in good health, serving as a control. Here the CDR3 DNA reads TGTGCCAGCAGTTACTCGAGGGGGCCGACTGAAACTTTCTTT. It yields the protein CASSYSRGPTETFF.